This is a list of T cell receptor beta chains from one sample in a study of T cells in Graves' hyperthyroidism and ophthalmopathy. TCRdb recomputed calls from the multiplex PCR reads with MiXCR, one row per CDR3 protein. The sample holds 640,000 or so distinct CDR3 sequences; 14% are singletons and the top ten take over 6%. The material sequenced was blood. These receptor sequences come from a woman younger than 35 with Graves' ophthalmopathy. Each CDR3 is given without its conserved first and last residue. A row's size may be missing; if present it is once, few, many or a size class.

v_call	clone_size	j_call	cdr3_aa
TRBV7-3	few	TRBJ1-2	ASSSGSGGNSGYT
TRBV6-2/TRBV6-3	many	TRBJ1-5	ASSRTVSNQPQH
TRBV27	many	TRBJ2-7	ASSLGRAAEQY
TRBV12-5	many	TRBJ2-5	ASATGLAVQETQY
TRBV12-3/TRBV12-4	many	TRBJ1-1	ASGSQGVGTEAF
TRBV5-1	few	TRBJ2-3	ASSFAGEGDTQY
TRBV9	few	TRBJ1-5	ASSAGGSWEDEGQPQH
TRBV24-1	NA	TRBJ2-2	ATSDLRGTGELF
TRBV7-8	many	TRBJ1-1	ASSLAGPEAF
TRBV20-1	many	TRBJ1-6	SAREGGRPLH
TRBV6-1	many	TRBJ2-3	ASSTGMNTQY
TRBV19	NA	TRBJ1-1	ASSPQLSGGPIGAEAF
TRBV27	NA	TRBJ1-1	ASSPGGLIGGVMNTEAF
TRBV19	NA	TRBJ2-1	ASTSQRDLANEQF
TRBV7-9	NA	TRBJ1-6	ASSQGDLYNSPLH
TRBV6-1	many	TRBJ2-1	ASSWTGGTYNEQF
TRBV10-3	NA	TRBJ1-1	ATRKERGGEEAF
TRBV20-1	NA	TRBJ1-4	SARAPGQREKLF
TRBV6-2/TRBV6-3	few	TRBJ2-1	ASSYSVPGDLQF
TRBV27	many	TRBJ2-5	ASSSGDRARKTQY
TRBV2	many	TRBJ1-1	ASSGRGNTEAF
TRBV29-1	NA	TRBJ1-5	SHSGDRVRYSNQPQH
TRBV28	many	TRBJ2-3	ASSSYGGANTQY
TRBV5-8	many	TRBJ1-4	ASSLGIRKEKLF
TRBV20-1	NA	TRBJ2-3	SAGLAGYTDTQY
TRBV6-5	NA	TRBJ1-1	ASSYGHSPEAF
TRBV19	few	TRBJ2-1	ASSSEATYNEQF
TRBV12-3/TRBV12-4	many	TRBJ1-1	ASSFRMNTEAF
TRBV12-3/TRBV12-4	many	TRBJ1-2	ASSLRGGDGYT
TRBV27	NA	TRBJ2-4	ASSLTGQGINIQY
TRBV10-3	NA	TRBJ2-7	AISPTRAYEQY
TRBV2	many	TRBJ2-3	ASSGADRAAYTQY
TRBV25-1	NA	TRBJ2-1	ASSELPGDEQF
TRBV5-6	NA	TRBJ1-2	ASSRPTDGYT
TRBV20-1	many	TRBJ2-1	SVHSDNNEQF
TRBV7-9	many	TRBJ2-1	ASTPAQAGGPNNEQF
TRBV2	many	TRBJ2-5	ASGTGTFQETQY
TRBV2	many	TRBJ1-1	ASSEGTSMNTEAF
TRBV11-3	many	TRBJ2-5	ASSLGLQETQY